This is a list of T cell receptor beta chains from one sample in a study of T cell repertoires in cytomegalovirus infection. Antigens of these TCRs are unknown. MiXCR, applied by TCRdb to the reads, yields one record per CDR3 protein. The sample has a few hundred thousand distinct CDR3 sequences; almost 40% are singletons. The input for sequencing was cultured PBMCs, taken from culture after CMV antigen stimulation. Source of these receptors: a human donor in good health (CMV status not recorded). Some clones in this sample may be carry-over from other donors' samples. The CDR3 runs from the conserved cysteine through the conserved F or W. Each record gives: V gene, J gene, D gene, clone size, CDR3 DNA, CDR3 protein. D genes are given only for firm matches. Rows may omit the clone size; those that give it use once, few, many or a size class.

>TRBV27|TRBJ1-4|.|.
TGTGCCAGCAGTTTATTAGGGGGAGCAAATGAAAAACTGTTTTTT
CASSLLGGANEKLFF
>TRBV6-2/TRBV6-3|TRBJ2-3|TRBD2|few
TGTGCCAGCAGAAAGAGCGGGGGGGCCGGAGATACGCAGTATTTT
CASRKSGGAGDTQYF
>TRBV12-3/TRBV12-4|TRBJ2-3|.|few
TGTGCCAGCAAAACCAGGGCCAGCACAGATACGCAGTATTTT
CASKTRASTDTQYF
>TRBV11-2|TRBJ2-5|TRBD1|.
TGTGCCAGCAGTTACGGCGGGACAGGGGATGGAGAGACCCAGTACTTC
CASSYGGTGDGETQYF
>TRBV6-5|TRBJ2-6|.|.
TGTGCCACTAGCTCTGGGGCCAACGTCCTGACTTTC
CATSSGANVLTF
>TRBV10-3|TRBJ2-3|TRBD2|once
TGTGCCATCAGTGAGGGTAGCGGGAGGGCCGTCGGCACAGATACGCAGTATTTT
CAISEGSGRAVGTDTQYF
>TRBV4-3|TRBJ2-6|.|.
TGCGCCAGCAGCCAAGATACGGCTACTGGGGCCAACGTCCTGACTTTC
CASSQDTATGANVLTF
>TRBV2|TRBJ1-4|.|.
TGTGCCAGCAGTGAAGGGAGGGAGTATGAAAAACTGTTTTTT
CASSEGREYEKLFF
>TRBV7-6|TRBJ2-1|TRBD2|.
TGTGCCAGCAGCCAAGGAGGAGGCGGGAGGGCCGACCATGAGCAGTTCTTC
CASSQGGGGRADHEQFF
>TRBV12-3/TRBV12-4|TRBJ1-4|.|.
TGTGCCAGCAGTTTATTCGCAGCAACTAATGAAAAACTGTTTTTT
CASSLFAATNEKLFF
>TRBV12-3/TRBV12-4|TRBJ1-2|.|few
TGTGCCAGCAGTTTAAACTCGGACGCGGATGGCTACACCTTC
CASSLNSDADGYTF
>TRBV4-1|TRBJ2-4|TRBD1|.
TGCGCCAGCAGCCAGCCCACAGGGGCGTCCAAAAACATTCAGTACTTC
CASSQPTGASKNIQYF
>TRBV7-2|TRBJ1-1|.|many
TGTGCCAGCAGCTCTCCCCCCGGTGAGGCTTTCTTT
CASSSPPGEAFF
>TRBV15|TRBJ1-5|.|.
TGTGCCACCACCCCGGGGGGCACTCACTATCAGCCCCAGCATTTT
CATTPGGTHYQPQHF
>TRBV11-2|TRBJ1-2|TRBD1|few
TGTGCCATCGACCCTCCGGGACAGGGATTGGCTGGCTACACCTTC
CAIDPPGQGLAGYTF
>TRBV7-6|TRBJ2-7|.|.
TGTGCCAGCAGCCCGCTGGTTGAGGGCCACGAGCAGTACTTC
CASSPLVEGHEQYF
>TRBV10-3|TRBJ1-4|.|.
TGTGCCATCAGCGAGAACGGACGGGAGAATGAAAAACTGTTTTTT
CAISENGRENEKLFF
>TRBV20-1|TRBJ2-2|.|.
TGCAGTGCTAGAGATGGGGGACCGGGGAACACCGGGGAGCTGTTTTTT
CSARDGGPGNTGELFF
>TRBV4-3|TRBJ2-6|.|.
TGCGCCAGCAGCCAAGGAGCGGGTTCCTCTGGGGCCAACGTCCTGACTTTC
CASSQGAGSSGANVLTF
>TRBV3-1|TRBJ2-7|.|.
TGTGCCAGCAGCCAAGTTCCCTACGAGCAGTACTTC
CASSQVPYEQYF
>TRBV6-5|TRBJ2-7|.|.
TGTGCCAGCAGTGAAGAGTTGTTAGCCGAGCAGTACTTC
CASSEELLAEQYF
>TRBV7-6|TRBJ2-5|.|.
TGTGCCAGCAGCTTAGTGGACAGCGAGGGGACCCAGTACTTC
CASSLVDSEGTQYF
>TRBV7-9|TRBJ2-2|.|few
TGTGCCAGCAGCCCAACACGGGTCGGGGAGCTGTTTTTT
CASSPTRVGELFF
>TRBV7-2|TRBJ2-5|.|few
TGTGCCAGCAGCTTAGTACCGGGGGCCGAGGAGACCCAGTACTTC
CASSLVPGAEETQYF
>TRBV29-1|TRBJ2-6|.|.
TGCAGCGTTGGTGATTCCCGGGCCAACGTCCTGACTTTC
CSVGDSRANVLTF
>TRBV7-2|TRBJ2-1|.|many
TGTGCCAGCAGCTCCCCCCCGGGACACCGAGGGCATGAGCAGTTCTTC
CASSSPPGHRGHEQFF
>TRBV28|TRBJ2-7|.|many
TGTGCCAGCAGCACCGGGAGCTGGGGGCAGTACTTC
CASSTGSWGQYF
>TRBV19|TRBJ2-7|.|.
TGTGCCAGTAGGGGAAGGGGGGACCTCTACGAGCAGTACTTC
CASRGRGDLYEQYF
>TRBV5-1|TRBJ1-3|.|.
TGCGCCAGCAGCTCGGAGGGTAACTCTGGAAACACCATATATTTT
CASSSEGNSGNTIYF
>TRBV7-4|TRBJ1-6|TRBD1|.
TGTGCCAGCAACTTATGGGACAGATATAATTCACCCCTCCACTTT
CASNLWDRYNSPLHF
>TRBV7-2|TRBJ2-3|.|many
TGTGCCAGCAGCTCTCAGTGGACAGATACGCAGTATTTT
CASSSQWTDTQYF
>TRBV4-3|TRBJ1-6|.|few
TGCGCCAGCAGCCAAGATTTCAGGCAGGCTTATAATTCACCCCTCCACTTT
CASSQDFRQAYNSPLHF
>TRBV11-2|TRBJ2-1|TRBD2|few
TGTGCCAGCAGCCCTAGTCGGGAGGATGAGCAGTTCTTC
CASSPSREDEQFF
>TRBV7-2|TRBJ2-7|TRBD1|many
TGTGCCAGCAGCTTAGCCAGGGGGCTACGGGGCGAGCAGTACTTC
CASSLARGLRGEQYF
>TRBV7-2|TRBJ2-4|.|.
TGTGCCAGCAGCTTAAGCGGCGGATCAAACATTCAGTACTTC
CASSLSGGSNIQYF
>TRBV7-2|TRBJ1-1|.|.
TGTGCCAGCAGCTTAAGCTCAGGGAGCACTGAAGCTTTCTTT
CASSLSSGSTEAFF
>TRBV20-1|TRBJ2-7|.|.
TGCAGTGCTATCAGAGGGACCTCCTCCTACGAGCAGTACTTC
CSAIRGTSSYEQYF
>TRBV7-6|TRBJ2-7|.|.
TGTGCCAGCAGCCCCTATTTGGGGGCCGGCGAGCAGTACTTC
CASSPYLGAGEQYF
>TRBV6-5|TRBJ2-1|.|.
TGTGCCAGCAGTCCGGTTGACGGGGGAACGAATGAGCAGTTCTTC
CASSPVDGGTNEQFF
>TRBV28|TRBJ2-7|.|few
TGTGCCAGCAGTGCTCCCGGGACAAGAAGCTACGAGCAGTACTTC
CASSAPGTRSYEQYF
>TRBV7-2|TRBJ2-3|TRBD2|many
TGTGCCAGCAGCTTTAGCGGGGGGGGAGATACGCAGTATTTT
CASSFSGGGDTQYF
>TRBV7-2|TRBJ1-4|TRBD1|many
TGTGCCAGCAGCCTCGACAGGGGGCGCGGTGAAAAACTGTTTTTT
CASSLDRGRGEKLFF
>TRBV4-2|TRBJ1-4|.|.
TGTGCCAGCAGCCAAGATGGGGAAGGGCATGAAAAACTGTTTTTT
CASSQDGEGHEKLFF
>TRBV4-3|TRBJ2-3|.|few
TGCGCCAGCAGCCAAGGCCCTAGCGACGCTAGCACAGATACGCAGTATTTT
CASSQGPSDASTDTQYF
>TRBV7-8|TRBJ2-3|TRBD2|.
TGTGCCAGCAGCTTCAATAGCGGGCGGGGAGATACGCAGTATTTT
CASSFNSGRGDTQYF
>TRBV6-5|TRBJ1-6|TRBD1|.
TGTGCCAGCAGTCGCCCGGGACAGGGTAAAATTACCCTCCACTTT
CASSRPGQGKITLHF
>TRBV6-6|TRBJ2-5|.|few
TGTGCCAGCAGCCTCGGGGAACAAGAGACCCAGTACTTC
CASSLGEQETQYF